The 28 T cell receptor beta chains listed next were all sequenced from one sample in a study of blood T cells in healthy people across ages. For the second PCR, which ran for about 7 to 11 cycles, a sample-barcoded 5' primer and a J-beta primer mix were used. One entry per CDR3 protein, called by TCRdb with MiXCR from the 5' RACE reads. The data contain about 1.6 million distinct CDR3 sequences, 34% of them singletons. Sample: blood. The receptors stem from a woman in her 30s in good health.

This chain uses TRBV27 with TRBJ2-7; D possibly matches TRBD1 or TRBD2 (5 bases each). The CDR3 runs 14 residues. The V gene lost 2 bases and the J gene lost 6 bases, with 14 bases spanning the gap. Germline CDR1 MNHEY, CDR2 SMNVEV (reference sequence). The chain's CDR3 is CASSLGTPEGEQYF. CDR3 bases: TGTGCCAGCAGTTTAGGGACCCCAGAGGGCGAGCAGTACTTC.

A few counts support this clonotype. The chain combines TRBV7-9 with TRBJ1-1; no firm D call. Germline V gives CDR1 SEHNR, CDR2 FQNEAQ (reference sequence). The V gene lost 5 bases and the J gene lost 7 bases, with 14 bases spanning the gap. The CDR3 is made up of 13 amino acids. This CDR3 is CASSTMAVFEAFF. CDR3 nucleotides: TGTGCCAGCAGCACGATGGCGGTATTTGAAGCTTTCTTT.

The V call is TRBV3-1, the J call TRBJ1-1; D not resolved. Trimming shortened V by 1 base and J by 4 bases, and 19 bases separated the two germline ends. CDR3 length: 17 residues. CDR1 and CDR2 (germline): LGHDT, YNNKEL (reference sequence). CDR3 nucleotides: TGTGCCAGCAGCCAAGCGGCCCTCTCAAGCTTCAGCACTGAAGCTTTCTTT. It translates to CASSQAALSSFSTEAFF.

This rearrangement joins TRBV11-2 to TRBJ2-3; tentative D call: TRBD2 (6 bases). The germline gives CDR1 SGHAT, CDR2 FQNNGV. This CDR3 is built from 18 residues. The germline V and J ends were trimmed by 0 bases and 2 bases, with 18 bases remaining between them. CDR3 coding DNA: TGTGCCAGCAGCTTAGATCGGCGGGGAATTATTTACACAGATACGCAGTATTTT. This gives the protein CASSLDRRGIIYTDTQYF.

J is TRBJ2-7 and V is TRBV27, with TRBD1 matching 8 bases. CDR1 and CDR2 from the germline V gene are MNHEY and SMNVEV (reference sequence). The CDR3 extends over 15 amino acids. J lost 3 bases, V lost 3 bases, and 7 bases had no gene match. The CDR3 DNA is TGTGCCAGCAGTTTTAGGACAGGGACCGTCTACGAGCAGTACTTC. It is translated as CASSFRTGTVYEQYF.

This clonotype is a singleton in its sample. J is TRBJ2-1 and V is TRBV30, with D tentatively TRBD2 (5 bases). The CDR3 length is 13 residues. Germline V gene lookup returns CDR1 GTSNPN and CDR2 SVGIG (reference sequence). V lost 1 base, J lost 14 bases, and 18 bases lay in between. In DNA, the CDR3 is TGTGCCTGGAGTGCACTACTGTTCGGGAAGGAGTTCTTC. It is translated as CAWSALLFGKEFF.

Of note for this clonotype: Being one base from a much bigger clone, this may be a read error. The chain's CDR3 is CAGSQGWTSPGGTEQYF. CDR3 bases: TGCGCCGGCAGCCAAGGGTGGACTAGCCCGGGGGGAACCGAGCAGTACTTC. The rearrangement joins TRBV4-1 to TRBJ2-7; 8 bases are a match to TRBD2. The CDR3 totals 17 residues. From germline, CDR1 is MGHRA and CDR2 YSYEKL.

The chain has TRBV19 and TRBJ2-5; D could derive from TRBD1 or TRBD2 (5 bases each). Germline V gene sequence: CDR1 LNHDA, CDR2 SQIVND (reference sequence). V was cut by 6 bases and J by 4 bases, with 15 bases left in between. The CDR3 has 14 amino acids. CDR3 DNA sequence: TGTGCCAGTAGCTCGGGACGGCCACCAGAGACCCAGTACTTC. It encodes CASSSGRPPETQYF.

The sample holds a few counts of this clonotype. The rearrangement links TRBV2 to TRBJ2-4; D unclear. V lost 2 bases, J lost 6 bases, and 11 bases lay in between. CDR3 length: 14 residues. The germline V gene has CDR1 SNHLY and CDR2 FYNNEI. CDR3 coding DNA: TGTGCCAGCAGTGAATTATCTGCCCCAAACATTCAGTACTTC. Translation: CASSELSAPNIQYF.

The sample holds a few counts of this clonotype. V gene TRBV20-1 combines with J gene TRBJ1-2; D unclear. V was clipped by 3 bases and J by 2 bases, with 13 bases between them. Germline V gene sequence: CDR1 DFQATT, CDR2 SNEGSKA (reference sequence). The CDR3 is made up of 14 amino acids. In DNA form, the CDR3 reads TGCAGTGCTAGCCCCCTGGAGGCGAACTATGGCTACACCTTC. Protein sequence: CSASPLEANYGYTF.

With respect to this clonotype: The junction differs from germline at one of its ends, possibly a read error. V is TRBV9 and J is TRBJ1-1; D is uncertain. CDR1 SGDLS and CDR2 YYNGEE come from the germline V gene. The CDR3 length is 14 residues. CDR3 sequence (DNA): TGTGCCAGCAGCGTAGCTCTGGCGAACACTGAAACTTTCTTT. Its translation is CASSVALANTETFF.

At least ten counts were recorded for this clonotype. V gene TRBV20-1 combines with J gene TRBJ2-3; D is uncertain. The CDR3 contains 13 residues. Germline-derived CDR1 and CDR2 are DFQATT and SNEGSKA (reference sequence). Trimming removed 7 bases at V and 3 bases at J, with 14 bases between. CDR3 loop: CSGSFLSTDTQYF. Written as DNA, the CDR3 is TGCAGTGGGTCCTTCCTTTCGACAGATACGCAGTATTTT.

The chain uses TRBV5-1 and TRBJ2-7, with TRBD2 matching over 13 bases. The V gene's germline CDR1 is SGHRS and CDR2 YFSETQ. V was clipped by 4 bases and J by 10 bases; unmatched bases: 14. This CDR3 comprises 16 residues. This CDR3 reads CASSQGLAGPMGAQYF. CDR3 coding DNA: TGCGCCAGCAGCCAGGGACTAGCGGGACCGATGGGGGCCCAGTACTTC.

There are a few counts of this clonotype. This sequence joins TRBV12-3 or TRBV12-4 and TRBJ2-5; no firm D call. The length of the CDR3 is 12 residues. V was clipped by 5 bases and J by 12 bases, with 16 bases between them. The CDR3 loop reads CASSPGTPEEYF. For the CDR3, the DNA is TGTGCCAGCAGTCCAGGCACTCCAGAGGAGTACTTC.

As concerns this clonotype: A single base separates this from a much larger clone, so it may be a read error. This chain links TRBV7-2 with TRBJ2-3, with D possibly TRBD2 on 5 matching bases. The germline CDR1 and CDR2 sequences are SGHTA and FQGNSA. The CDR3 covers 12 residues. The CDR3, as DNA: TGTGCCAGCAGCATGAACCGGGATACGCGGTATTTT. Amino acids: CASSMNRDTRYF.

The rearrangement uses TRBV20-1 and TRBJ2-5, with 8 bases identical to TRBD2. The germline CDR1 and CDR2 sequences are DFQATT and SNEGSKA (reference sequence). V gave up 6 bases and J gave up 3 bases; unmatched junction bases: 3. This CDR3 has 12 amino acids. The CDR3 reads CSAGGVEETQYF. The CDR3 DNA sequence: TGCAGTGCCGGGGGGGTGGAAGAGACCCAGTACTTC.

The gene calls are TRBV6-2 or TRBV6-3 and TRBJ2-1; D is perhaps TRBD1 or TRBD2 (6 bases each). CDR3 length: 14 residues. The germline V gene encodes CDR1 MNHEY and CDR2 SVGEGT. CDR3 sequence (DNA): TGTACCATCCAGCTAGGGGGGTCCTACAATGAGCAGTTCTTC. This translates into CTIQLGGSYNEQFF.

This clonotype has only a few counts. The gene calls are TRBV11-2 and TRBJ2-5; 7 bases are a match to TRBD1. The junction had 6 bases not matched to a gene; V was cut back by 5 bases and J by 0 bases. The CDR3 runs to 15 residues. Germline V CDR1 and CDR2: SGHAT, FQNNGV. DNA of the CDR3: TGTGCCAGCAGCGTCCCGGGACAGAACCAAGAGACCCAGTACTTC. Translating it yields CASSVPGQNQETQYF.

The chain employs TRBV27 and TRBJ2-2, with TRBD2 matching over 7 bases. From germline, CDR1 is MNHEY and CDR2 SMNVEV (reference sequence). J gave up 6 bases and V 2 bases, and 15 bases lay outside the gene matches. This CDR3 comprises 18 residues. The DNA for the CDR3 is TGTGCCAGCAGTTTAACCTCATGGGAGGGCAGGCCCCCCGGGGAGCTGTTTTTT. Its protein product is CASSLTSWEGRPPGELFF.

This clonotype was found a few times. V usage is TRBV7-3 and J usage is TRBJ2-1; D tentatively reads TRBD1 or TRBD2 (5 bases each). This CDR3 comprises 12 residues. V lost 1 base to trimming and J lost 10 bases, with 8 bases between them. From germline, CDR1 is SGHTA and CDR2 FQGTGA. The CDR3 here is CASSLKGTEQFF. In nucleotides, the CDR3 is TGTGCCAGCAGCTTAAAAGGGACGGAGCAGTTCTTC. The full variable domain, in which reference TRBV7-3 and TRBJ2-1 provide the parts outside the CDR3, is GAGVSQTPSNKVTEKGKYVELRCDPISGHTALYWYRQSLGQGPEFLIYFQGTGAADDSGLPNDRFFAVRPEGSVSTLKIQRTERGDSAVYLCASSLKGTEQFFGPGTRLTVL.

This sequence joins TRBV5-4 and TRBJ2-5; D is unclear. Deletions cut 3 bases from V and 5 bases from J, with 14 bases between. CDR1 SGHNT and CDR2 YYREEE come from the germline V gene (reference sequence). The CDR3 length is 14 residues. CDR3 loop: CASSSTGSTETQYF. DNA of the CDR3: TGTGCCAGCAGCTCGACTGGTTCGACGGAGACCCAGTACTTC.

This clonotype came up a few times. The rearrangement joins TRBV20-1 to TRBJ2-7, with 11 bases lining up with TRBD1. V shed 1 base and J 2 bases; nucleotides not matched to a gene: 4. The germline V gene has CDR1 DFQATT and CDR2 SNEGSKA (reference sequence). This CDR3 region has 15 residues. CDR3 sequence reads: CSARGGTGGPYEQYF. As DNA, the CDR3 is TGCAGTGCTAGAGGGGGGACAGGGGGACCCTACGAGCAGTACTTC.

This clonotype was found many times. V and J are TRBV28 and TRBJ2-5, with 12 nucleotides matching TRBD2. The CDR3 sequence is 15 residues long. Germline CDR1 and CDR2: MDHEN and SYDVKM. V dropped 5 bases and J dropped 5; count of bases not matched to a gene: 6. The CDR3 bases are TGTGCCAGCAGTGAACTAGCGGGAGGCTCTGAGACCCAGTACTTC. Translating gives CASSELAGGSETQYF. The full variable domain, its missing parts supplied by reference TRBV28 and TRBJ2-5, is DVKVTQSSRYLVKRTGEKVFLECVQDMDHENMFWYRQDPGLGLRLIYFSYDVKMKEKGDIPEGYSVSREKKERFSLILESASTNQTSMYLCASSELAGGSETQYFGPGTRLLVL.

This clonotype was detected ten times or more. The V call is TRBV5-5, the J call TRBJ2-7; D perhaps matches TRBD1 (6 bases). Germline CDR1 SGHKS, CDR2 YYEKEE (reference sequence). Trimming removed 4 bases from V and 6 bases from J, with 11 bases in between. CDR3 length: 12 residues. CDR3 nucleotide sequence: TGTGCCAGCAGCACTACAGGGACCGAGCAGTACTTC. Encoded protein: CASSTTGTEQYF.

This clonotype came up many times. The chain employs TRBV29-1 and TRBJ2-3; maybe TRBD1 (6 bases). This CDR3 comprises 15 residues. Trimming took off 1 base at V and 2 bases at J, with 13 bases between the two ends. Germline assignment: CDR1 SQVTM and CDR2 ANQGSEA. The DNA for the CDR3 is TGCAGCGTTGAAGGCCAGGGGTGGGCCACAGATACGCAGTATTTT. The encoded protein is CSVEGQGWATDTQYF.

For this clonotype: Mismatch with germline at one junction end may stem from a read error. The chain has TRBV10-2 and TRBJ2-3; D perhaps matches TRBD2 (6 bases). Germline V gene sequence: CDR1 WSHSY, CDR2 SAAADI. This CDR3 contains 15 residues. DNA of the CDR3: TGCGCCTGCAGTGAATCGGGGACTAGCACAGATACGCAGTATTTT. This encodes CACSESGTSTDTQYF.

This clonotype was seen only a few times. The chain has TRBV28 and TRBJ2-5; possible D gene TRBD2, 6 bases. Looked up from germline, CDR1 is MDHEN and CDR2 is SYDVKM. The CDR3 covers 15 residues. The germline V and J ends were trimmed by 5 bases and 3 bases, with 16 bases remaining between them. The CDR3 DNA follows: TGTGCCAGCAGTACGTCCCGGACTACCGAAGAGACCCAGTACTTC. This translates into CASSTSRTTEETQYF.

This chain links TRBV28 with TRBJ2-7; D is unresolved. V was pared by 8 bases and J by 3 bases, with 14 bases between. CDR3 length equals 13 residues. The V gene's germline CDR1 is MDHEN and CDR2 SYDVKM. CDR3 sequence: CASLSAANYEQYF. CDR3 coding DNA: TGTGCCAGCCTCTCAGCCGCCAACTACGAGCAGTACTTC.